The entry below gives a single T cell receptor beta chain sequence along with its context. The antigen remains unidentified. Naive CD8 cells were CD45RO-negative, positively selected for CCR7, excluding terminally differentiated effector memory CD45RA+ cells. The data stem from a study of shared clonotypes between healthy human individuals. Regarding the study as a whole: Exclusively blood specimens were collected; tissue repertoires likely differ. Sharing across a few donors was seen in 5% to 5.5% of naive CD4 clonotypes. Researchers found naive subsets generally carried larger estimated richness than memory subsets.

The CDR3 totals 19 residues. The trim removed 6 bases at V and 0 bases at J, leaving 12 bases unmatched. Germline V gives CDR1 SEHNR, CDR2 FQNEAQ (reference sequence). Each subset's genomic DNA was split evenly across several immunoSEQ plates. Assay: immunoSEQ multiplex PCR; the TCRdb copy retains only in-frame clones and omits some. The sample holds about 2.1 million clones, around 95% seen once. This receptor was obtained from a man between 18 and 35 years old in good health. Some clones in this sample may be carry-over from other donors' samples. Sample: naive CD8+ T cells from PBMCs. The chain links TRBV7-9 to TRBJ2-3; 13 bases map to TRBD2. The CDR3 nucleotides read TGTGCCAGCAGTCAACGACTAGCGGGAGGAGAGGTTAGCACAGATACGCAGTATTTT. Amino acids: CASSQRLAGGEVSTDTQYF.